The 19 T cell receptor beta chains listed next were all sequenced from one sample in a study of T-cell memory formation after mild COVID-19. TCRdb ran MiXCR on the 5' RACE reads and lists one entry per CDR3 protein. Of some 410,000 distinct CDR3 sequences listed, 20% to 30% are singletons. Sequenced sample: PBMCs or a T cell subset sorted from them (not recorded which). These receptors were collected from an adult woman who had mild COVID-19 (a few samples of this study predate the infection). Cell type and time point are not known.

The V gene is TRBV20-1, the J gene TRBJ2-7, with TRBD1 matching over 10 bases. The V gene end was trimmed by 3 bases and the J gene end by 3 bases; junction bases not matched to a gene: 2. The length of the CDR3 is 13 residues. Germline V CDR1 and CDR2: DFQATT, SNEGSKA (reference sequence). The chain's CDR3 is CSARGTGVYEQYF. The CDR3 DNA reads as TGCAGTGCTAGGGGGACAGGGGTCTACGAGCAGTACTTC.

V is TRBV25-1 and J is TRBJ2-5; the D gene is possibly TRBD1 (6 bases). CDR3 size: 15 residues. V lost 3 bases and J lost 5, with 16 bases in between. Germline CDR1 reads MGHDK; CDR2 reads SYGVNS. CDR3 sequence: CASSDRGRGGETQYF. The CDR3 DNA sequence: TGTGCCAGCAGTGACCGGGGCAGGGGTGGGGAGACCCAGTACTTC.

This clonotype was counted a few times. Relative to the germline gene, one junction end is altered; a read error may explain this. The CDR3 sequence is CASSFRGPRRSRF. The CDR3 DNA follows: TGTGCCAGCAGCTTTAGGGGGCCAAGACGCAGTAGGTTC. The genes are TRBV5-6 and TRBJ2-7, with TRBD1 matching 7 bases. Germline V gives CDR1 SGHDT, CDR2 YYEEEE. This CDR3 has 13 residues.

The V gene is TRBV6-5, the J gene TRBJ2-5; no definite D call. The CDR3 sequence is 12 residues long. CDR1 MNHEY and CDR2 SVGAGI come from the germline V gene. Trimming removed 0 bases from V and 3 bases from J, with 2 bases in between. The CDR3 coding sequence is TGTGCCAGCAGTTACTCTAAAGAGACCCAGTACTTC. It codes for CASSYSKETQYF.

For the CDR3, the DNA is TGTGCCAGCAGTGACTGGGACAGCGGCTACGAGCAGTACTTC. It yields the protein CASSDWDSGYEQYF. The chain uses TRBV25-1 and TRBJ2-7, with TRBD1 identical over 7 bases. Germline CDR1 reads MGHDK; CDR2 reads SYGVNS. There are 14 residues in the CDR3. V trimming: 3 bases; J trimming: 3 bases; junction bases outside the gene matches: 5.

In its sample, this clonotype was seen a few times. The chain joins TRBV7-6 to TRBJ2-1, with 10 bases that match TRBD1. The CDR3 is 15 amino acids. Trimming removed 5 bases from V and 2 bases from J; junction bases left unmatched: 3. CDR1 SGHVS and CDR2 FNYEAQ come from the germline V gene. The CDR3 nucleotides read TGTGCCAGCAGCACCGGGACAGGGGCCTACAATGAGCAGTTCTTC. Encoded protein: CASSTGTGAYNEQFF.

The rearrangement links TRBV6-2 or TRBV6-3 to TRBJ1-1, with TRBD1 matching over 7 bases. Germline V gene data show CDR1 as MNHEY and CDR2 as SVGEGT. CDR3 size: 14 residues. V dropped 7 bases and J dropped 1; count of bases not matched to a gene: 6. CDR3 bases: TGTGCCAGCAAATGGGGGACAGCGAACACTGAAGCTTTCTTT. This translates into CASKWGTANTEAFF.

J is TRBJ1-6 and V is TRBV12-3 or TRBV12-4, with unresolved D. Trimming cost V 3 bases and J 10 bases, with 13 bases left between them. The CDR3 contains 14 residues. The CDR3 spells CASSFREGGSPLHF. The CDR3 DNA reads as TGTGCCAGCAGTTTTCGGGAAGGAGGATCACCCCTCCACTTT.

The chain combines TRBV4-1 with TRBJ2-1; 8 bases align to TRBD1. Per the germline V gene, CDR1 is MGHRA and CDR2 is YSYEKL. V trimming: 4 bases; J trimming: 2 bases; junction bases outside the gene matches: 7. This CDR3 has 16 amino acids. The CDR3 reads CASSPRAGGPYNEQFF. The CDR3 coding sequence is TGCGCCAGCAGCCCACGGGCAGGGGGCCCCTACAATGAGCAGTTCTTC.

This clonotype was picked up many times. This sequence joins TRBV20-1 and TRBJ1-5, with 10 bases fitting TRBD1. With V trimmed by 3 bases and J by 6 bases, 5 bases remained unmatched. The germline gives CDR1 DFQATT, CDR2 SNEGSKA (reference sequence). CDR3 length equals 14 residues. The CDR3 coding sequence is TGCAGTGCTAGGGACAGGGGGATAGGTCAGCCCCAGCATTTT. Amino acids: CSARDRGIGQPQHF.

This chain links TRBV7-2 with TRBJ2-1, with TRBD2 identical over 7 bases. Losses at the gene ends were 4 bases for V and 2 bases for J; bases not matched to a gene: 5. Germline V gene sequence: CDR1 SGHTA, CDR2 FQGNSA. The CDR3 loop spans 15 amino acids. CDR3 sequence: CASSSEAGAYNEQFF. Here the CDR3 DNA reads TGTGCCAGCAGCTCCGAGGCGGGAGCCTACAATGAGCAGTTCTTC.

This clonotype was seen more than once but under ten times. The rearrangement uses TRBV12-3 or TRBV12-4 and TRBJ2-5; no definite D call. The CDR3 runs 14 residues. Trimming took 5 bases from V and 4 from J, leaving 14 bases between them. In DNA form, the CDR3 reads TGTGCCAGCAGTCCGAAAACCGCGAGAGAGACCCAGTACTTC. It is translated as CASSPKTARETQYF.

J is TRBJ1-2 and V is TRBV24-1, with a possible D match to TRBD1 (5 bases). The germline V gene encodes CDR1 KGHDR and CDR2 SFDVKD. The V and J ends lost 4 bases and 8 bases respectively, with 16 bases between them. The CDR3 consists of 14 residues. CDR3 DNA sequence: TGTGCCACCAGTGAAGCTTGGGGGACTGGAGGCTACACCTTC. It encodes CATSEAWGTGGYTF.

The chain carries TRBV30 and TRBJ2-7; unclear D gene. The CDR3 totals 13 residues. V shed 7 bases and J shed 2 bases, with 15 bases lying between them. The germline V gene has CDR1 GTSNPN and CDR2 SVGIG (reference sequence). The CDR3 region is CASSRKKTYEQYF. CDR3 nucleotide sequence: TGTGCCTCCTCGAGGAAAAAGACCTACGAGCAGTACTTC.

The chain carries TRBV5-5 and TRBJ1-2; D is unresolved. The CDR3 totals 12 residues. Germline lookup yields CDR1 SGHKS and CDR2 YYEKEE (reference sequence). Trimming took off 4 bases at V and 0 bases at J, with 4 bases between the two ends. CDR3 sequence: CASSGSNYGYTF. The CDR3 region has the DNA TGTGCCAGCAGCGGCTCTAACTATGGCTACACCTTC.

The V call is TRBV24-1, the J call TRBJ2-2; perhaps TRBD2 as D (5 bases). Germline V gene lookup returns CDR1 KGHDR and CDR2 SFDVKD. The CDR3 extends over 14 amino acids. Trimming pared 5 bases from V and 1 base from J, leaving 7 bases between. The CDR3 protein is CATSAEGNTGELFF. CDR3 DNA: TGTGCCACCAGTGCTGAGGGGAACACCGGGGAGCTGTTTTTT.

The chain recombines TRBV7-8 with TRBJ2-7, with 10 bases fitting TRBD1. The germline CDR1 and CDR2 sequences are SGHVS and FQNEAQ. V lost 1 base, J lost 2 bases, and 2 bases stayed unmatched. The CDR3 length is 15 residues. The CDR3 here is CASSLVGTGAYEQYF. Written as DNA, the CDR3 is TGTGCCAGCAGCTTAGTGGGGACAGGGGCCTACGAGCAGTACTTC.

This clonotype was counted between two and nine times. The genes are TRBV7-6 and TRBJ2-1, with 12 positions matching TRBD2. With V trimmed by 3 bases and J by 2 bases, 8 bases remained unmatched. The CDR3 has 18 amino acids. Germline lookup yields CDR1 SGHVS and CDR2 FNYEAQ. CDR3 sequence: CASSLHLASGGAYNEQFF. The CDR3 region has the DNA TGTGCCAGCAGCTTGCACCTTGCTAGCGGGGGGGCCTACAATGAGCAGTTCTTC. Full variable domain (remainder filled in from reference TRBV7-6 and TRBJ2-1): GAGVSQSPRYKVTKRGQDVALRCDPISGHVSLYWYRQALGQGPEFLTYFNYEAQQDKSGLPNDRFSAERPEGSISTLTIQRTEQRDSAMYRCASSLHLASGGAYNEQFFGPGTRLTVL.

This clonotype has a count of ten or more. V usage is TRBV5-5 and J usage is TRBJ2-2; D possibly corresponds to TRBD2 (5 bases). Germline V gene lookup returns CDR1 SGHKS and CDR2 YYEKEE (reference sequence). CDR3 length equals 16 residues. The V end lost 4 bases, the J end lost 1 base, and 14 bases lay between the germline ends. The CDR3 spells CASSRGLWENTGELFF. The CDR3 region has the DNA TGTGCCAGCAGCCGCGGGTTGTGGGAGAACACCGGGGAGCTGTTTTTT.